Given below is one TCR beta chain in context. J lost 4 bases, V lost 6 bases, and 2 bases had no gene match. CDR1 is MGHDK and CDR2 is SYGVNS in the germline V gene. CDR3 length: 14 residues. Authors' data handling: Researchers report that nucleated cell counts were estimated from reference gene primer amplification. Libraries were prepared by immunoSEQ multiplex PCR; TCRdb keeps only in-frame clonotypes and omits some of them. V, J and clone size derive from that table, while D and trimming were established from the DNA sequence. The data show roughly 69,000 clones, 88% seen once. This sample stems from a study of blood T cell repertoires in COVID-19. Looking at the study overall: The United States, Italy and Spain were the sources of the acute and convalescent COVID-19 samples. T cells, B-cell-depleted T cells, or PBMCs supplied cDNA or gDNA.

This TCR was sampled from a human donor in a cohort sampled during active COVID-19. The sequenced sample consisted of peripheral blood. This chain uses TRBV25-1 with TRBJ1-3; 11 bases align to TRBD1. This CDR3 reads CASRRTGGGNTIYF. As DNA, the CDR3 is TGTGCCAGCAGGCGGACAGGGGGCGGAAACACCATATATTTT. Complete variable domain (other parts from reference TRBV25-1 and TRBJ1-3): EADIYQTPRYLVIGTGKKITLECSQTMGHDKMYWYQQDPGMELHLIHYSYGVNSTEKGDLSSESTVSRIRTEHFPLTLESARPSHTSQYLCASRRTGGGNTIYFGEGSWLTVV.